Each of the 28 T cell receptor beta chains below was sequenced from the same sample in a study of T cells in Graves' hyperthyroidism and ophthalmopathy. It was RNA transcripts that yielded the amplified TCR beta CDR3 regions. Primed by the HTBI set, a first-round RT-PCR was run on the TCR CDR3. TCRdb reprocessed the multiplex PCR reads with MiXCR, giving one entry per CDR3 protein. The sample shows 700,000 or so distinct CDR3 sequences, less than 20% of them seen only once. Sequencing was carried out using blood. These receptors were taken from a man in his late teens or twenties with Graves' hyperthyroidism.

This clonotype was picked up many times. The CDR3 sequence: CASSSTGELAEAFF. CDR3 DNA sequence: TGTGCCAGCAGTTCGACAGGGGAACTCGCTGAAGCTTTCTTT. The chain combines TRBV28 with TRBJ1-1, with TRBD1 identical over 8 bases. The ends lost 4 bases at V and 6 bases at J; junction bases unmatched: 7. This CDR3 is 14 amino acids long. Looked up from germline, CDR1 is MDHEN and CDR2 is SYDVKM. The variable domain in full, with the rest retrieved from reference TRBV28 and TRBJ1-1, is DVKVTQSSRYLVKRTGEKVFLECVQDMDHENMFWYRQDPGLGLRLIYFSYDVKMKEKGDIPEGYSVSREKKERFSLILESASTNQTSMYLCASSSTGELAEAFFGQGTRLTVV.

This clonotype appeared many times. The chain uses TRBV12-3 or TRBV12-4 and TRBJ2-4, with TRBD1 identical over 8 bases. The CDR3 is 14 amino acids. The ends lost 9 bases at V and 0 bases at J; junction bases unmatched: 4. CDR3 residues: CASGQGRAKNIQYF. As DNA, the CDR3 is TGTGCCAGTGGACAGGGAAGAGCCAAAAACATTCAGTACTTC.

This clonotype was counted many times. V usage is TRBV6-1 and J usage is TRBJ1-1; D may be TRBD1 (5 bases). V shed 6 bases and J shed 3 bases, with 11 bases lying between them. The germline V gene encodes CDR1 MNHNS and CDR2 SASEGT. The CDR3 sequence is 13 residues long. The CDR3 protein is CASRGDQDTEAFF. CDR3 sequence (DNA): TGTGCCAGCAGGGGGGATCAGGACACTGAAGCTTTCTTT.

This clonotype was seen repeatedly, ten times or more. The gene calls are TRBV6-2 or TRBV6-3 and TRBJ2-5; 7 bases are shared with TRBD1. Germline V gene data show CDR1 as MNHEY and CDR2 as SVGEGT. This CDR3 region has 16 residues. V trimming: 5 bases; J trimming: 4 bases; junction bases outside the gene matches: 13. This CDR3 reads CASSHGQVERGETQYF. As DNA, the CDR3 is TGTGCCAGCAGTCACGGACAGGTTGAGAGGGGAGAGACCCAGTACTTC.

V gene TRBV6-2 or TRBV6-3 combines with J gene TRBJ2-3; D is uncertain. The CDR3 has 11 residues. Germline assignment: CDR1 MNHEY and CDR2 SVGEGT. Trimming cost V 8 bases and J 6 bases, with 9 bases left between them. The CDR3 here is CASGEPDTQYF. In DNA, the CDR3 is TGTGCCAGCGGAGAACCGGATACGCAGTATTTT.

This clonotype occurred many times. This chain uses TRBV5-1 with TRBJ2-7, with 9 bases identical to TRBD1. With V trimmed by 0 bases and J by 4 bases, 5 bases remained unmatched. The CDR3 length is 15 residues. Germline CDR1 is SGHRS and CDR2 is YFSETQ. CDR3 region: CASSLGPGQGYEQYF. The CDR3 DNA reads TGCGCCAGCAGCTTGGGGCCCGGACAGGGGTACGAGCAGTACTTC.

The V and J genes are TRBV6-1 and TRBJ2-2; TRBD2 matches at 9 bases. The V gene's germline CDR1 is MNHNS and CDR2 SASEGT. The CDR3 totals 16 residues. J lost 3 bases, V lost 10 bases, and 12 bases had no gene match. The CDR3 bases are TGTGCCACCCTCTCCGGGACTAGCTCAGACACCGGGGAGCTGTTTTTT. The encoded protein is CATLSGTSSDTGELFF.

This clonotype was seen many times. The chain has TRBV6-2 or TRBV6-3 and TRBJ1-5; weak D call: TRBD1 (6 bases). The V gene lost 10 bases and the J gene lost 5 bases, with 18 bases spanning the gap. Germline CDR1 and CDR2: MNHEY and SVGEGT. The CDR3 consists of 14 residues. CDR3 in DNA: TGTGCCACCCGATGGGAGGGGGATTATCAGCCCCAGCATTTT. Residues: CATRWEGDYQPQHF.

This rearrangement joins TRBV6-1 to TRBJ2-1; D not resolved. V was pared by 8 bases and J by 7 bases, with 15 bases between. Germline CDR1 and CDR2: MNHNS and SASEGT. This CDR3 region has 13 residues. The CDR3 DNA sequence: TGTGCCAGCTCGTTCGGATTTGGGAATGAGCAGTTCTTC. Translation: CASSFGFGNEQFF.

Only a few counts were recorded for this clonotype. J is TRBJ2-6 and V is TRBV24-1, with D possibly being TRBD1 (6 bases). Trimming took off 3 bases at V and 0 bases at J, with 8 bases between the two ends. CDR3 size: 16 residues. Germline loops: CDR1 KGHDR, CDR2 SFDVKD. As DNA, the CDR3 is TGTGCCACCAGTGATGGACAGTTCTCTGGGGCCAACGTCCTGACTTTC. Its translation: CATSDGQFSGANVLTF.

This clonotype was counted between two and nine times. The rearrangement uses TRBV25-1 and TRBJ2-1, with TRBD1 matching over 7 bases. V was clipped by 5 bases and J by 8 bases; unmatched bases: 9. Germline CDR1 and CDR2: MGHDK and SYGVNS. The CDR3 runs 14 residues. The CDR3 DNA follows: TGTGCCAGCAGTCGACAGGGTGGGGCCGATGAGCAGTTCTTC. This sequence encodes CASSRQGGADEQFF.

In its sample, this clonotype was seen a few times. V is TRBV28 and J is TRBJ2-1; TRBD2 matches 7 bases. The CDR3 is made up of 16 amino acids. Germline-derived CDR1 and CDR2 are MDHEN and SYDVKM. V gave up 6 bases and J gave up 10 bases; unmatched junction bases: 18. The CDR3 loop is CASRDGLAEGSREQFF. CDR3 coding DNA: TGTGCCAGCAGAGATGGCCTAGCGGAAGGATCAAGGGAGCAGTTCTTC.

This clonotype was picked up many times. The rearrangement links TRBV2 to TRBJ2-3; D may be TRBD2 (6 bases). The V and J ends lost 4 bases and 4 bases respectively, with 15 bases between them. CDR3 length equals 15 residues. Germline CDR1 reads SNHLY; CDR2 reads FYNNEI. DNA of the CDR3: TGTGCCAGCAGTGCTCCGGGAGCGAGCGCAGATACGCAGTATTTT. This encodes CASSAPGASADTQYF.

This clonotype was observed many times. The V call is TRBV28, the J call TRBJ1-1; D might be TRBD1 (5 bases). V was pared by 7 bases and J by 1 base, with 19 bases between. This CDR3 comprises 16 residues. CDR1 is MDHEN and CDR2 is SYDVKM in the germline V gene. The CDR3 reads CASITAGTVANTEAFF. For the CDR3, the DNA is TGTGCCAGCATCACGGCTGGGACTGTCGCGAACACTGAAGCTTTCTTT. Combining the CDR3 with reference TRBV28 and TRBJ1-1 gives the whole variable domain DVKVTQSSRYLVKRTGEKVFLECVQDMDHENMFWYRQDPGLGLRLIYFSYDVKMKEKGDIPEGYSVSREKKERFSLILESASTNQTSMYLCASITAGTVANTEAFFGQGTRLTVV.

This clonotype has a count of ten or more. The chain links TRBV20-1 to TRBJ2-7; TRBD2 aligns across 10 bases. This CDR3 has 14 amino acids. The germline V gene has CDR1 DFQATT and CDR2 SNEGSKA (reference sequence). V gave up 2 bases and J gave up 5 bases; unmatched junction bases: 6. CDR3 nucleotides: TGCAGTGCTAGAACCACTAGCGGGAACGACGAGCAGTACTTC. As protein: CSARTTSGNDEQYF.

This clonotype has ten or more counts. The chain is built from TRBV30 and TRBJ1-1; D unclear. V was pared by 0 bases and J by 5 bases, with 7 bases between. The germline gives CDR1 GTSNPN, CDR2 SVGIG (reference sequence). The CDR3 runs to 12 residues. The CDR3 nucleotides read TGTGCCTGGAGTGTACACCTTACTGAAGCTTTCTTT. Translating it yields CAWSVHLTEAFF.

This chain uses TRBV14 with TRBJ2-7, with TRBD1 matching 11 bases. Germline assignment: CDR1 SGHDN and CDR2 FVKESK. Unmatched junction bases numbered 7, after V lost 4 bases and J lost 8 bases. The CDR3 totals 14 residues. CDR3 region: CASSPRDRGSKQYF. The CDR3 DNA reads TGTGCCAGCAGCCCCCGGGACAGGGGGTCGAAGCAGTACTTC.

This clonotype was observed many times. The chain links TRBV28 to TRBJ1-1; weak D call: TRBD1 (5 bases). The CDR3 spans 14 residues. The germline V and J ends were trimmed by 7 bases and 6 bases, with 18 bases remaining between them. Germline assignment: CDR1 MDHEN and CDR2 SYDVKM. CDR3 residues: CASTPPVRGAEAFF. DNA of the CDR3: TGTGCCAGCACTCCACCTGTACGGGGGGCTGAAGCTTTCTTT.

The chain employs TRBV10-2 and TRBJ2-7; 8 bases align to TRBD1. This CDR3 spans 14 amino acids. Germline loops: CDR1 WSHSY, CDR2 SAAADI. V lost 3 bases and J lost 5; bases outside the gene matches: 6. The CDR3 region has the DNA TGCGCCAGCAGTGATCTGACAGGGGCCCACGAGCAGTACTTC. Translating gives CASSDLTGAHEQYF.

This clonotype was seen only a few times. The chain has TRBV19 and TRBJ1-6, with 7 bases that match TRBD1. The CDR3 is 13 amino acids. V lost 5 bases and J lost 9; bases outside the gene matches: 4. Germline V lookup: CDR1 LNHDA, CDR2 SQIVND (reference sequence). The CDR3 DNA sequence: TGTGCCAGTAGTCCGGGACAGACTTCACCCCTCCACTTT. Its translation: CASSPGQTSPLHF.

This clonotype was observed a handful of times. This chain links TRBV6-1 with TRBJ2-5, with TRBD2 matching 10 bases. Germline-derived CDR1 and CDR2 are MNHNS and SASEGT. V lost 8 bases, J lost 3 bases, and 6 bases stayed unmatched. The CDR3 spans 14 residues. CDR3 sequence reads: CASVPGLAKETQYF. CDR3 coding DNA: TGTGCCAGCGTGCCGGGACTAGCGAAAGAGACCCAGTACTTC.

The sample holds a few counts of this clonotype. V is TRBV7-9 and J is TRBJ2-1; unclear D gene. V lost 0 bases, J lost 10 bases, and 10 bases lay in between. CDR1 SEHNR and CDR2 FQNEAQ come from the germline V gene (reference sequence). The CDR3 spans 13 residues. The CDR3 sequence: CASSLAPGVEQFF. In nucleotides, the CDR3 is TGTGCCAGCAGCTTAGCTCCTGGCGTCGAGCAGTTCTTC.

This sequence joins TRBV20-1 and TRBJ2-2; D gene ambiguous. Per germline, CDR1 DFQATT and CDR2 SNEGSKA (reference sequence). V was clipped by 3 bases and J by 6 bases, with 11 bases between them. This CDR3 has 13 amino acids. The CDR3 bases are TGCAGTGCTAGGCCCCGAGCATCCGGGGAGCTGTTTTTT. Translated: CSARPRASGELFF.

This clonotype was detected many times. V usage is TRBV20-1 and J usage is TRBJ2-3; 10 nucleotides agree with TRBD2. The CDR3 spans 17 residues. With V trimmed by 6 bases and J by 0 bases, 12 bases remained unmatched. Germline V gene lookup returns CDR1 DFQATT and CDR2 SNEGSKA (reference sequence). This CDR3 reads CSAQTPGLASSTDTQYF. For the CDR3, the DNA is TGCAGTGCACAAACCCCGGGACTAGCGTCTAGCACAGATACGCAGTATTTT.

V is TRBV6-1 and J is TRBJ2-1, with 8 nucleotides matching TRBD2. In germline, CDR1 is MNHNS, CDR2 SASEGT. This CDR3 is built from 15 residues. J was trimmed by 4 bases and V by 7 bases; bases with no gene match: 9. The CDR3 coding sequence is TGTGCCAGCACGTCCGGGACTAGGGCTTACAATGAGCAGTTCTTC. The encoded protein is CASTSGTRAYNEQFF.

In this sample, this clonotype turned up many times. The gene calls are TRBV7-9 and TRBJ2-7; 8 bases fit TRBD1. The J segment lost 6 bases and the V segment lost 2 bases, leaving 6 bases of the junction unmatched. The CDR3 has 14 residues. Germline V gene sequence: CDR1 SEHNR, CDR2 FQNEAQ (reference sequence). DNA of the CDR3: TGTGCCAGCAGCTTACGGGACAGGAACCCCGAGCAGTACTTC. Residues: CASSLRDRNPEQYF.

The V and J genes are TRBV5-8 and TRBJ1-4; weak D call: TRBD1 (5 bases). Trimming cost V 4 bases and J 4 bases, with 14 bases left between them. Germline-derived CDR1 and CDR2 are SGHTS and YDEGEE. The CDR3 covers 15 residues. CDR3 amino acids: CASSHAGGNNEKLFF. CDR3 sequence (DNA): TGTGCCAGCAGCCATGCTGGGGGTAATAATGAAAAACTGTTTTTT.

The table lists this clonotype with many counts. The chain recombines TRBV18 with TRBJ2-5; D call uncertain. Germline V gene lookup returns CDR1 KGHSH and CDR2 LQKENI. The V end was cut by 3 bases, the J end by 5 bases, with 7 bases between. The CDR3 is made up of 12 amino acids. CDR3: CASSPARETQYF. The DNA of the CDR3 is TGTGCCAGCTCACCGGCTCGGGAGACCCAGTACTTC.